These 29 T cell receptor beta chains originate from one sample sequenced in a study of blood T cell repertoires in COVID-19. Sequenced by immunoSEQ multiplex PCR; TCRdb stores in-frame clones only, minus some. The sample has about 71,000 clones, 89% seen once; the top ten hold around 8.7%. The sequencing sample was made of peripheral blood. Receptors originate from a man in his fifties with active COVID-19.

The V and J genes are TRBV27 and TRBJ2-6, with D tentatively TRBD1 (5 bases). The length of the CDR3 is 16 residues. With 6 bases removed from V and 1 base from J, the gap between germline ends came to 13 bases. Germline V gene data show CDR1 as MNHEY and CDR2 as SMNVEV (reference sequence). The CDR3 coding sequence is TGTGCCAGCAGACAGGACACAAAATCTGGGGCCAACGTCCTGACTTTC. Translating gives CASRQDTKSGANVLTF.

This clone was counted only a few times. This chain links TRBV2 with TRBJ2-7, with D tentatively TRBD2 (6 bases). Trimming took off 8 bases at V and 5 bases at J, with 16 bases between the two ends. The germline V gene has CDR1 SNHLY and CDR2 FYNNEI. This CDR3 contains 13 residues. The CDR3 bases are TGTGCCAGCGTCGAGGGACTCGGTAACGAGCAGTACTTC. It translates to CASVEGLGNEQYF. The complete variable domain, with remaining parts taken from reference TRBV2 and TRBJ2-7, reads EPEVTQTPSHQVTQMGQEVILRCVPISNHLYFYWYRQILGQKVEFLVSFYNNEISEKSEIFDDQFSVERPDGSNFTLKIRSTKLEDSAMYFCASVEGLGNEQYFGPGTRLTVT.

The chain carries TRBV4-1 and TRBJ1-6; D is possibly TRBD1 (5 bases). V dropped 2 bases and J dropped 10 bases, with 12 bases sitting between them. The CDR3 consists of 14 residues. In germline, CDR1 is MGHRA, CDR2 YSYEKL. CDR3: CASSQPAGGSPLHF. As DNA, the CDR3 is TGCGCCAGCAGCCAACCCGCCGGGGGATCACCCCTCCACTTT.

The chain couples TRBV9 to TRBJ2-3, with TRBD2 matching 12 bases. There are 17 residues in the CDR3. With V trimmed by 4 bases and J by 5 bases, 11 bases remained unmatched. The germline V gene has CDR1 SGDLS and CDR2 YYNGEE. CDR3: CASSTLAGGSSGDTQYF. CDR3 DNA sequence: TGTGCCAGCAGCACACTAGCGGGGGGCAGCTCTGGAGATACGCAGTATTTT.

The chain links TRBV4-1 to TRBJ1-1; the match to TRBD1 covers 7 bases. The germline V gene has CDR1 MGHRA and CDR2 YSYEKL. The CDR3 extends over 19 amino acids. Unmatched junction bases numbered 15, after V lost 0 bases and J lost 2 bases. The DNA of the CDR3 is TGCGCCAGCAGCCAAGAAAGGAAAACAGGGGTGGTAGTTAACACTGAAGCTTTCTTT. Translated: CASSQERKTGVVVNTEAFF.

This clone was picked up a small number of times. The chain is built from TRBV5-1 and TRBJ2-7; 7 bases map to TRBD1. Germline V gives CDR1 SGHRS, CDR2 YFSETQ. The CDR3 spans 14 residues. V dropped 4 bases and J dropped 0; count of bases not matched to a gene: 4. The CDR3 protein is CASSPQGVSYEQYF. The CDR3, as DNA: TGCGCCAGCAGCCCCCAGGGGGTCTCCTACGAGCAGTACTTC.

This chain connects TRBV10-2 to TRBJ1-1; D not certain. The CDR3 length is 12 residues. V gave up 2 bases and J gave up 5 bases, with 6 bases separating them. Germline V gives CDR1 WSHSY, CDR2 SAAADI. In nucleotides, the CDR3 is TGCGCCAGCAGTGAGGTGAGGACTGAAGCTTTCTTT. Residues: CASSEVRTEAFF.

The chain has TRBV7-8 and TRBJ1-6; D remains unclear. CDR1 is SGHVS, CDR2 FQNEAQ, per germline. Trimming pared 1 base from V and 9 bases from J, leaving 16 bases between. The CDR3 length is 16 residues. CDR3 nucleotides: TGTGCCAGCAGCTTAGAGAGGGCTACTCCGGGTTCACCCCTCCACTTT. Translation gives CASSLERATPGSPLHF.

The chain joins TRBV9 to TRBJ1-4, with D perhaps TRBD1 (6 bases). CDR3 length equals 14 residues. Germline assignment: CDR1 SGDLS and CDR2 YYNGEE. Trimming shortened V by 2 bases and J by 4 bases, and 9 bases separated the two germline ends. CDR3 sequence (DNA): TGTGCCAGCAGCGTCACAGGGAGTAATGAAAAACTGTTTTTT. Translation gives CASSVTGSNEKLFF.

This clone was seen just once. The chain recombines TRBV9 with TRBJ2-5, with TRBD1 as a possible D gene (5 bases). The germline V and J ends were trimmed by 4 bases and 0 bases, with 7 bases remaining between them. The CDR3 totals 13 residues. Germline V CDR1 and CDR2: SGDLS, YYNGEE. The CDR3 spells CASSRGNQETQYF. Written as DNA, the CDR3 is TGTGCCAGCAGCAGGGGAAACCAAGAGACCCAGTACTTC. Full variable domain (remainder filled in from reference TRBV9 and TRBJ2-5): DSGVTQTPKHLITATGQRVTLRCSPRSGDLSVYWYQQSLDQGLQFLIQYYNGEERAKGNILERFSAQQFPDLHSELNLSSLELGDSALYFCASSRGNQETQYFGPGTRLLVL.

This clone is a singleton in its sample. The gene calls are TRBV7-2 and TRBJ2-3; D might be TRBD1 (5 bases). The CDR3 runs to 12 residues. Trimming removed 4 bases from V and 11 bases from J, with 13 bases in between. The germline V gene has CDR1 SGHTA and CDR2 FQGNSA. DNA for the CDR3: TGTGCCAGCAGCTCCCCCTGGGGCCTGCAGTATTTT. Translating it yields CASSSPWGLQYF.

The CDR3 region has the DNA TGTGCCAGCAGTGAATCGGGGGTTCCCTACAATGAGCAGTTCTTC. Translation gives CASSESGVPYNEQFF. This rearrangement joins TRBV6-1 to TRBJ2-1; D may be TRBD2 (6 bases). CDR1 and CDR2 from the germline V gene are MNHNS and SASEGT. There are 15 residues in the CDR3. V dropped 2 bases and J dropped 2 bases, with 10 bases sitting between them.

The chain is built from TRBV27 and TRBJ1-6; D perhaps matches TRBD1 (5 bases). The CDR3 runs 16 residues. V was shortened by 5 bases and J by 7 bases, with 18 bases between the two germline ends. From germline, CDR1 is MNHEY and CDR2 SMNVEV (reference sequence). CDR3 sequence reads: CASSERSGLGNSPLHF. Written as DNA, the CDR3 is TGTGCCAGCAGTGAGAGATCGGGACTGGGGAATTCACCCCTCCACTTT.

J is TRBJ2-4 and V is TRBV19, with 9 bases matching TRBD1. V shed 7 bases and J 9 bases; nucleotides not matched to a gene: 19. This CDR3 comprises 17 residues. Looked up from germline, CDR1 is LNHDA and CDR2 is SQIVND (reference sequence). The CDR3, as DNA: TGTGCCAGTACCCATGGAGGACAGGGGTTCATTAGTGGCATTCAGTACTTC. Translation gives CASTHGGQGFISGIQYF.

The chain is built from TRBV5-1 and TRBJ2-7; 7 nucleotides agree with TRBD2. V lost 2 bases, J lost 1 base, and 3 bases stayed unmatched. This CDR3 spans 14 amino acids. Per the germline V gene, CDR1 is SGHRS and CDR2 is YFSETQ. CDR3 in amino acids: CASSFGRGSYEQYF. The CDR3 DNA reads TGCGCCAGCAGCTTTGGGCGGGGGTCCTACGAGCAGTACTTC.

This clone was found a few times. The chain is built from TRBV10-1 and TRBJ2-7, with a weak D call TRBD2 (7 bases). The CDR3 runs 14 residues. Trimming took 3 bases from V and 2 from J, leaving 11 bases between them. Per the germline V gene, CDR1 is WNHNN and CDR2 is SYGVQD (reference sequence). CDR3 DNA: TGCGCCAGCAGTGACGGGGGGCTCACCTACGAGCAGTACTTC. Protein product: CASSDGGLTYEQYF.

CDR3 nucleotide sequence: TGTGCCAGCAGTGAATGGGGGGGTTTGGGTGAAAAACTGTTTTTT. Amino acid sequence: CASSEWGGLGEKLFF. This rearrangement joins TRBV25-1 to TRBJ1-4; the D gene is possibly TRBD1 (5 bases). There are 15 residues in the CDR3. CDR1 and CDR2 (germline): MGHDK, SYGVNS. V gave up 1 base and J gave up 7 bases, with 13 bases separating them.

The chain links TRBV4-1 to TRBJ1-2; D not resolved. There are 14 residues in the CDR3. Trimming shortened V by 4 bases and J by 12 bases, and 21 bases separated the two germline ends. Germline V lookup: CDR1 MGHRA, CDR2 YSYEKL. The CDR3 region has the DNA TGCGCCAGCAGCCTAGAATCGGACTGGAAAGTTGACACCTTC. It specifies CASSLESDWKVDTF.

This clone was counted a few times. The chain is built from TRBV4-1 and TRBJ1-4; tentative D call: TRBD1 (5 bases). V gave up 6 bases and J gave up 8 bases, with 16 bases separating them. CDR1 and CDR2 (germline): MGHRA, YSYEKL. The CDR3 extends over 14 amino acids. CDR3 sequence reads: CASSRVGGGEKLFF. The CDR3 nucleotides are TGCGCCAGCAGTCGCGTGGGGGGAGGCGAAAAACTGTTTTTT.

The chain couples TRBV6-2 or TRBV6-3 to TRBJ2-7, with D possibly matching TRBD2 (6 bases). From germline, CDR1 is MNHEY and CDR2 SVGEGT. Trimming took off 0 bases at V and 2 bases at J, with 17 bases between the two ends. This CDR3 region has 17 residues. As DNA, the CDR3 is TGTGCCAGCAGTTACTCCTCGGGGACTTTAATGCCCTACGAGCAGTACTTC. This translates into CASSYSSGTLMPYEQYF.

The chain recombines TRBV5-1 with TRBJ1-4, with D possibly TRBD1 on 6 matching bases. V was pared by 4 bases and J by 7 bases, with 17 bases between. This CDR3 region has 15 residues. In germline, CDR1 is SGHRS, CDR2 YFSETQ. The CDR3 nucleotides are TGCGCCAGCAGCCGGGACACCCGACGGAGTGAAAAACTGTTTTTT. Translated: CASSRDTRRSEKLFF.

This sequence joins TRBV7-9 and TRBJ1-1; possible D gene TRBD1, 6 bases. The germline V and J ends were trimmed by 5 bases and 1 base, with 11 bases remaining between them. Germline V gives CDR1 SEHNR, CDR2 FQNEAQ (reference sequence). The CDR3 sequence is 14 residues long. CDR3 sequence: CASSPGTPNTEAFF. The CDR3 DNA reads TGTGCCAGCAGCCCGGGGACACCGAACACTGAAGCTTTCTTT.

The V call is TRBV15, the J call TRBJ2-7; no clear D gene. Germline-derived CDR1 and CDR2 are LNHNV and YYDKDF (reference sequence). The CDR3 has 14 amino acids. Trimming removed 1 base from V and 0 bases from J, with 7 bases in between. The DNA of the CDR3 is TGTGCCACCAGCAGAGGAAGGAGCTCCTACGAGCAGTACTTC. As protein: CATSRGRSSYEQYF.

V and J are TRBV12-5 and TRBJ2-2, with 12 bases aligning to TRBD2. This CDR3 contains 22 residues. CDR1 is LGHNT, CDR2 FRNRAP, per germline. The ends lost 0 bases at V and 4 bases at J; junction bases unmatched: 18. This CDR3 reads CASGLVRAMTSGGEPVTGELFF. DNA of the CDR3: TGTGCTAGTGGTTTGGTGAGGGCTATGACTAGCGGGGGAGAACCCGTCACCGGGGAGCTGTTTTTT. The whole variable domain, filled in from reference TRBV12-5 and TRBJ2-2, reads DARVTQTPRHKVTEMGQEVTMRCQPILGHNTVFWYRQTMMQGLELLAYFRNRAPLDDSGMPKDRFSAEMPDATLATLKIQPSEPRDSAVYFCASGLVRAMTSGGEPVTGELFFGEGSRLTVL.

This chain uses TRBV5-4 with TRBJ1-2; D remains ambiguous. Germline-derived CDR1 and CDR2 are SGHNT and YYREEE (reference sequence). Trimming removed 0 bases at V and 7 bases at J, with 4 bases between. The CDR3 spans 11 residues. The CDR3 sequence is CASSLGGGYTF. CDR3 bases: TGTGCCAGCAGCTTGGGAGGTGGCTACACCTTC.

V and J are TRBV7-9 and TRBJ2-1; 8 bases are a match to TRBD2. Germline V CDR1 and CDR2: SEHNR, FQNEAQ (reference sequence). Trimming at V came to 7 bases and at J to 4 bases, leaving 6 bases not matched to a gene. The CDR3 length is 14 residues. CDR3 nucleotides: TGTGCCAGCAACCGCGGGGGGCCTTACAATGAGCAGTTCTTC. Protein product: CASNRGGPYNEQFF.

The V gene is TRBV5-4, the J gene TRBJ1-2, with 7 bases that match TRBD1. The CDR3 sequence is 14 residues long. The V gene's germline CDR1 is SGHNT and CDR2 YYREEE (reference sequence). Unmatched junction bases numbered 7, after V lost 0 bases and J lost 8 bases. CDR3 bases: TGTGCCAGCAGCTTGGTCGGGACAGTCGGGGGCTACACCTTC. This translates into CASSLVGTVGGYTF.

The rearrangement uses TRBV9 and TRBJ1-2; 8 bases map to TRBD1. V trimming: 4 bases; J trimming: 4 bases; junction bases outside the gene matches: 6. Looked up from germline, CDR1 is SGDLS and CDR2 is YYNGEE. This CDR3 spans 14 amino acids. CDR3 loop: CASSPRTGSYGYTF. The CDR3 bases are TGTGCCAGCAGCCCTCGGACAGGGAGCTATGGCTACACCTTC.

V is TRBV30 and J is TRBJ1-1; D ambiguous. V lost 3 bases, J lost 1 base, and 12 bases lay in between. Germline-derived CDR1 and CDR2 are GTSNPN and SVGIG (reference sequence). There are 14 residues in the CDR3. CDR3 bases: TGTGCCTGGAGCGCTTACACGGGGAACACTGAAGCTTTCTTT. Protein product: CAWSAYTGNTEAFF.